This entry lists 27 T cell receptor beta chains sequenced from one sample in a study of blood T cell repertoires in COVID-19. Repertoires were generated with immunoSEQ multiplex PCR, while TCRdb's copy carries only in-frame clones and drops some. Counted here are about 380,000 clones, approximately 89% occurring once; the ten biggest clones make up roughly 1.4%. Sequenced sample: PBMCs or T cells enriched from blood (not recorded which). The source is a man between 25 and 39 years old who had recovered from COVID-19.

About this clone itself: Other DNA sequences from this sample encode an identical CDR3 as well. The CDR3, as DNA: TGTGCCAGCAGCTCAGGCACCGGGGAGCTGTTTTTT. Translated: CASSSGTGELFF. This chain connects TRBV9 to TRBJ2-2; D ambiguous. The V end was cut by 4 bases, the J end by 4 bases, with 5 bases between. Germline CDR1 and CDR2: SGDLS and YYNGEE. The CDR3 length is 12 residues.

The chain recombines TRBV6-5 with TRBJ1-2, with TRBD1 identical over 9 bases. Per germline, CDR1 MNHEY and CDR2 SVGAGI. With 6 bases clipped from V and 7 bases from J, the junction kept 9 bases outside the gene matches. The CDR3 runs to 14 residues. The CDR3 coding sequence is TGTGCCAGCAGACCGGACAGGGGATCGGGTGGCTACACCTTC. It codes for CASRPDRGSGGYTF.

The V call is TRBV2, the J call TRBJ1-2; 8 bases fit TRBD1. The CDR3 is made up of 11 amino acids. J was trimmed by 5 bases and V by 8 bases; bases with no gene match: 1. Germline values: CDR1 SNHLY, CDR2 FYNNEI. CDR3 loop: CASRTGYGYTF. The DNA for the CDR3 is TGTGCCAGCCGGACAGGGTATGGCTACACCTTC.

The gene calls are TRBV13 and TRBJ2-3; tentatively, D is TRBD2 (6 bases). This CDR3 is 18 amino acids long. V lost 2 bases and J lost 4, with 22 bases in between. In germline, CDR1 is PRHDT, CDR2 FYEKMQ (reference sequence). The CDR3 nucleotides are TGTGCCAGCAGCTTATTGCGTCCAGGCGGGGTCGGGGCAGATACGCAGTATTTT. Protein: CASSLLRPGGVGADTQYF.

The chain uses TRBV6-5 and TRBJ1-2; unclear D gene. Trimming stripped 7 bases from V and 4 bases from J, with 16 bases between. The CDR3 is 14 residues long. Germline V gives CDR1 MNHEY, CDR2 SVGAGI. This CDR3 reads CASNRDPGGYGYTF. For the CDR3, the DNA is TGTGCCAGCAACCGGGATCCGGGCGGCTATGGCTACACCTTC.

A word on this clone: Other DNA sequences from this sample encode an identical CDR3 as well. The chain couples TRBV20-1 to TRBJ1-2; 8 positions match TRBD1. The CDR3 length is 11 residues. Trimming removed 3 bases from V and 8 bases from J; junction bases left unmatched: 2. The germline V gene has CDR1 DFQATT and CDR2 SNEGSKA (reference sequence). The CDR3 is CSARGDRGYTF. The CDR3 nucleotides read TGCAGTGCTAGGGGGGACAGGGGCTACACCTTC.

V and J are TRBV2 and TRBJ2-7, with a tentative D call TRBD2 (6 bases). Trimming took off 8 bases at V and 5 bases at J, with 10 bases between the two ends. Germline V lookup: CDR1 SNHLY, CDR2 FYNNEI. The CDR3 is made up of 11 amino acids. The CDR3 DNA reads as TGTGCCAGCGGAGGGTACCACGAGCAGTACTTC. It specifies CASGGYHEQYF. The full variable domain, rest sourced from reference TRBV2 and TRBJ2-7, is EPEVTQTPSHQVTQMGQEVILRCVPISNHLYFYWYRQILGQKVEFLVSFYNNEISEKSEIFDDQFSVERPDGSNFTLKIRSTKLEDSAMYFCASGGYHEQYFGPGTRLTVT.

The gene calls are TRBV28 and TRBJ1-1; D may be TRBD1 (5 bases). Trimming left V 4 bases short and J 11 bases short, with 20 bases between. The germline CDR1 and CDR2 sequences are MDHEN and SYDVKM. The CDR3 consists of 14 residues. CDR3: CASSSGTGVTGAFF. CDR3 nucleotides: TGTGCCAGCAGTTCGGGGACGGGGGTGACCGGGGCTTTCTTT.

This chain links TRBV12-3 or TRBV12-4 with TRBJ2-5; D might be TRBD2 (5 bases). CDR3 size: 13 residues. Trimming stripped 6 bases from V and 7 bases from J, with 15 bases between. The CDR3 protein is CASSTGGPGTQYF. CDR3 in DNA: TGTGCCAGCAGCACCGGAGGACCGGGGACCCAGTACTTC.

V and J are TRBV29-1 and TRBJ1-4, with D perhaps matching TRBD1 (5 bases). CDR1 is SQVTM and CDR2 is ANQGSEA in the germline V gene. The CDR3 is 13 residues long. The CDR3 DNA reads as TGCACCCCCCTGGGACTGCGTTTAAAAAAACTGTTTTTT. This translates into CTPLGLRLKKLFF.

The CDR3 coding sequence is TGTGCCAGCACCTTCGGGGGGGGGAACACTGAAGCTTTCTTT. As protein: CASTFGGGNTEAFF. This sequence joins TRBV6-5 and TRBJ1-1, with D possibly TRBD1 on 5 matching bases. The CDR3 covers 14 residues. V lost 7 bases to trimming and J lost 1 base, with 13 bases between them. From germline, CDR1 is MNHEY and CDR2 SVGAGI.

The genes are TRBV11-2 and TRBJ1-1, with a possible D match to TRBD1 (5 bases). The germline V gene encodes CDR1 SGHAT and CDR2 FQNNGV. V lost 3 bases and J 0 bases, leaving 20 bases between the germline ends. This CDR3 region has 18 residues. The CDR3 reads CASSLRPRGGLMNTEAFF. For the CDR3, the DNA is TGTGCCAGCAGCTTGCGCCCTAGGGGAGGACTCATGAACACTGAAGCTTTCTTT. The variable domain in full, with the rest retrieved from reference TRBV11-2 and TRBJ1-1, is EAGVAQSPRYKIIEKRQSVAFWCNPISGHATLYWYQQILGQGPKLLIQFQNNGVVDDSQLPKDRFSAERLKGVDSTLKIQPAKLEDSAVYLCASSLRPRGGLMNTEAFFGQGTRLTVV.

This chain uses TRBV4-2 with TRBJ1-4; 7 bases line up with TRBD1. The germline CDR1 and CDR2 sequences are LGHNA and YNFKEQ. V lost 1 base, J lost 3 bases, and 2 bases stayed unmatched. This CDR3 has 15 amino acids. As DNA, the CDR3 is TGTGCCAGCAGCCAAGGGGACAGACCTAATGAAAAACTGTTTTTT. It translates to CASSQGDRPNEKLFF.

This clone has just one count. The genes are TRBV27 and TRBJ2-3, with 8 bases that match TRBD2. V gave up 3 bases and J gave up 4 bases; unmatched junction bases: 6. Germline V gives CDR1 MNHEY, CDR2 SMNVEV (reference sequence). This CDR3 is 15 amino acids long. In DNA, the CDR3 is TGTGCCAGCAGTTTTCGGGGGGGCCGGCCAGATACGCAGTATTTT. It encodes CASSFRGGRPDTQYF.

V gene TRBV7-9 combines with J gene TRBJ2-7; no clear D. Looked up from germline, CDR1 is SEHNR and CDR2 is FQNEAQ (reference sequence). The CDR3 is 11 amino acids. V was shortened by 1 base and J by 7 bases, with 5 bases between the two germline ends. CDR3 DNA: TGTGCCAGCAGCTTAGTAGAGGAGCAGTACTTC. Amino acids: CASSLVEEQYF.

The rearrangement links TRBV7-6 to TRBJ2-1, with 11 bases lining up with TRBD2. This CDR3 is built from 14 residues. CDR1 SGHVS and CDR2 FNYEAQ come from the germline V gene. V dropped 5 bases and J dropped 6; count of bases not matched to a gene: 3. The CDR3: CASSATSGGNEQFF. The CDR3 DNA is TGTGCCAGCAGCGCCACTAGCGGGGGCAATGAGCAGTTCTTC. Full variable domain (missing parts from reference TRBV7-6 and TRBJ2-1): GAGVSQSPRYKVTKRGQDVALRCDPISGHVSLYWYRQALGQGPEFLTYFNYEAQQDKSGLPNDRFSAERPEGSISTLTIQRTEQRDSAMYRCASSATSGGNEQFFGPGTRLTVL.

The CDR3 sequence is CASSYSGLLNGYTF. CDR3 DNA: TGTGCCAGCAGTTACTCGGGACTCCTGAATGGCTACACCTTC. The J gene is TRBJ1-2, the V gene TRBV6-2 or TRBV6-3, with D possibly TRBD1 on 5 matching bases. The CDR3 has 14 residues. V gave up 0 bases and J gave up 6 bases, with 11 bases separating them. The germline V gene encodes CDR1 MNHEY and CDR2 SVGEGT.

The chain combines TRBV5-6 with TRBJ1-1; possibly TRBD1 for D (5 bases). CDR3 length: 14 amino acids. Germline CDR1 and CDR2: SGHDT and YYEEEE. V dropped 1 base and J dropped 10 bases, with 17 bases sitting between them. The DNA for the CDR3 is TGTGCCAGCAGCTTGTTTATGACAGCTGAAGTAGCTTTCTTT. It codes for CASSLFMTAEVAFF.

This clone was seen just once. The chain has TRBV3-1 (or the pseudogene TRBV3-2) and TRBJ1-5; tentative D call: TRBD1 (5 bases). Germline V gene sequence: CDR1 LGHDT, CDR2 YNNKEL (reference sequence). The CDR3 loop spans 14 amino acids. The V end was cut by 9 bases, the J end by 4 bases, with 16 bases between. The CDR3 spells CASSGDPANQPQHF. In nucleotides, the CDR3 is TGTGCCAGTTCGGGGGATCCAGCAAATCAGCCCCAGCATTTT.

The V gene is TRBV6-6, the J gene TRBJ1-3, with D perhaps TRBD1 (5 bases). Trimming cost V 3 bases and J 6 bases, with 9 bases left between them. Looked up from germline, CDR1 is MNHNY and CDR2 is SVGAGI (reference sequence). This CDR3 is built from 13 residues. The CDR3 here is CASSYGAENTIYF. CDR3 DNA sequence: TGTGCCAGCAGTTATGGGGCGGAAAACACCATATATTTT.

The chain carries TRBV9 and TRBJ2-2, with D unclear. Germline CDR1 is SGDLS and CDR2 is YYNGEE. Trimming cost V 0 bases and J 2 bases, with 8 bases left between them. The CDR3 sequence is 15 residues long. The CDR3 DNA follows: TGTGCCAGCAGCGTAGAATTAACAAACACCGGGGAGCTGTTTTTT. Residues: CASSVELTNTGELFF.

The chain has TRBV5-1 and TRBJ2-7; a possible D gene is TRBD2 (7 bases). CDR1 is SGHRS, CDR2 YFSETQ, per germline. Deletions cut 0 bases from V and 3 bases from J, with 10 bases between. The CDR3 loop spans 14 amino acids. The CDR3 region has the DNA TGCGCCAGCAGCTTGGGCGGGGGCCGCTACGAGCAGTACTTC. Translated: CASSLGGGRYEQYF.

The rearrangement links TRBV7-2 to TRBJ1-3; 9 bases are a match to TRBD1. The junction had 1 base not matched to a gene; V was cut back by 3 bases and J by 1 base. Germline V CDR1 and CDR2: SGHTA, FQGNSA. The CDR3 totals 15 residues. This CDR3 is CASSFDRGSGNTIYF. The DNA for the CDR3 is TGTGCCAGCAGCTTTGACAGGGGGTCTGGAAACACCATATATTTT. Together with reference TRBV7-2 and TRBJ1-3, the CDR3 gives the full variable domain: GAGVSQSPSNKVTEKGKDVELRCDPISGHTALYWYRQSLGQGLEFLIYFQGNSAPDKSGLPSDRFSAERTGGSVSTLTIQRTQQEDSAVYLCASSFDRGSGNTIYFGEGSWLTVV.

This chain connects TRBV19 to TRBJ1-1; D is unresolved. The germline CDR1 and CDR2 sequences are LNHDA and SQIVND (reference sequence). The CDR3 contains 11 residues. V was trimmed by 8 bases and J by 0 bases, leaving 4 bases between them. The CDR3 bases are TGTGCCAGTTCATTGAACACTGAAGCTTTCTTT. This codes for CASSLNTEAFF. The whole variable domain, filled in from reference TRBV19 and TRBJ1-1, reads DGGITQSPKYLFRKEGQNVTLSCEQNLNHDAMYWYRQDPGQGLRLIYYSQIVNDFQKGDIAEGYSVSREKKESFPLTVTSAQKNPTAFYLCASSLNTEAFFGQGTRLTVV.

The V gene is TRBV18, the J gene TRBJ1-2, with 8 bases matching TRBD1. Germline CDR1 is KGHSH and CDR2 is LQKENI. The CDR3 extends over 14 amino acids. V lost 8 bases to trimming and J lost 7 bases; unmatched junction nucleotides: 12. The CDR3, as DNA: TGTGCCAGCCAATTCGGACAGGGAGGAGGTGGCTACACCTTC. This translates into CASQFGQGGGGYTF. Drawing the rest from reference TRBV18 and TRBJ1-2, the complete variable domain is NAGVMQNPRHLVRRRGQEARLRCSPMKGHSHVYWYRQLPEEGLKFMVYLQKENIIDESGMPKERFSAEFPKEGPSILRIQQVVRGDSAAYFCASQFGQGGGGYTFGSGTRLTVV.

The chain is built from TRBV29-1 and TRBJ2-3; TRBD2 matches 11 bases. In germline, CDR1 is SQVTM, CDR2 ANQGSEA. The CDR3 has 13 residues. The trim removed 6 bases at V and 5 bases at J, leaving 4 bases unmatched. The CDR3 nucleotides are TGCAGCGTGATTGGACTAGCGGGAGATACGCAGTATTTT. The encoded protein is CSVIGLAGDTQYF.

CDR3 loop: CASSFDPLLGHGTYEQYF. The CDR3, as DNA: TGTGCCAGCAGTTTCGACCCCTTGTTGGGACATGGAACCTACGAGCAGTACTTC. The rearrangement joins TRBV6-2 or TRBV6-3 to TRBJ2-7; tentative D call: TRBD1 (6 bases). The CDR3 length is 18 residues. Germline V CDR1 and CDR2: MNHEY, SVGEGT. V was pared by 4 bases and J by 2 bases, with 24 bases between.